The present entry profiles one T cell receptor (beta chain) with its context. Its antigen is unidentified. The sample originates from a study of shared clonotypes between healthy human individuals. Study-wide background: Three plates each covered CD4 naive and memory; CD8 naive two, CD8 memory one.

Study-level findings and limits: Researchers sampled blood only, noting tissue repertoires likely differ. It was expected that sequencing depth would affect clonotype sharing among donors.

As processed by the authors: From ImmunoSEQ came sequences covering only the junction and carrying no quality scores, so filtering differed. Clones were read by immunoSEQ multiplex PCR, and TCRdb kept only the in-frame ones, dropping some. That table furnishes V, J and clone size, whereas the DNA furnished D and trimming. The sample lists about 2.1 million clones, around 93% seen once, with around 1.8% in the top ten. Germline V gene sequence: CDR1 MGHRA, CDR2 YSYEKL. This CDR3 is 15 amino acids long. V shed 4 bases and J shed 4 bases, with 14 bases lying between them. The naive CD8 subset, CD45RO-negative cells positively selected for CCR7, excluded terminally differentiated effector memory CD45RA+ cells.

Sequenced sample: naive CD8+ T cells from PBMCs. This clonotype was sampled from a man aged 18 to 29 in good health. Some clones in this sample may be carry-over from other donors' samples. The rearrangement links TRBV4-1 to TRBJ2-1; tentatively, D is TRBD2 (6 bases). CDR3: CASSPTGLLYNEQFF. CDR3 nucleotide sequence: TGCGCCAGCAGCCCCACTGGACTACTATACAATGAGCAGTTCTTC.